The present TCR beta chain was sequenced within a study of shared clonotypes between healthy human individuals. Profiling relied on immunoSEQ multiplex PCR, and the TCRdb table lists in-frame clones only, not all of them. The sample has 850,000 to 1,100,000 clones; approximately 80% are singletons. Germline CDR1 LGHNA, CDR2 YSLEER. V lost 2 bases and J 6 bases, leaving 14 bases between the germline ends. This CDR3 spans 14 amino acids. The origin of this receptor is a man aged 18 to 29 in good health. Some clones in this sample may be carry-over from other donors' samples. Sequencing was performed on memory CD4+ T cells from PBMCs. Subset noted: CD45RA-negative fraction. The V gene is TRBV4-3, the J gene TRBJ2-7; the D gene is possibly TRBD1 (6 bases). CDR3 sequence (DNA): TGCGCCAGCAGCCAAACCGGGACATCCGCCGAGCAGTACTTC. Translating it yields CASSQTGTSAEQYF.